This T cell receptor (beta chain) stems from a study of T-cell reconstitution after alpha-beta-depleted transplantation in children. Overall study results and limits: Diversity of TCRbeta at day 60 was high in some patients, arising from surviving recipient T cells and thymic progenitors. Counts and diversity of T cells one year after transplant came mostly from newly produced T cells. Expanded clones from the graft, numbering several hundred, reportedly supplied alpha-beta T cells about two months after transplant.

In regard to this clonotype: Its matching antigen is unknown.

Germline V gene data show CDR1 as LGHNA and CDR2 as YSLEER. CDR3 length equals 14 residues. Deletions cut 1 base from V and 4 bases from J, with 10 bases between. Molecular barcoding with unique molecular identifiers was used for the TCRbeta library. TCRdb independently ran MiXCR on the PCR reads; one entry per CDR3 protein. Of 500,000 or so distinct CDR3 sequences in the sample, approximately 10% were seen once. This rearrangement joins TRBV4-3 to TRBJ1-2; D might be TRBD1 (5 bases). The TCR sequence derives from a female patient aged 2 to 10 who had a stem cell transplant for aplastic anemia, so the T cells may come from the graft donor. The specimen comprised PBMCs, mostly from graft donor cells, sampled 180 days after TCRalphabeta/CD19-depleted stem cell transplant. The CDR3 coding sequence is TGCGCCAGCAGCCAAGCGGTCGGGGGCTATGGCTACACCTTC. This gives the protein CASSQAVGGYGYTF.